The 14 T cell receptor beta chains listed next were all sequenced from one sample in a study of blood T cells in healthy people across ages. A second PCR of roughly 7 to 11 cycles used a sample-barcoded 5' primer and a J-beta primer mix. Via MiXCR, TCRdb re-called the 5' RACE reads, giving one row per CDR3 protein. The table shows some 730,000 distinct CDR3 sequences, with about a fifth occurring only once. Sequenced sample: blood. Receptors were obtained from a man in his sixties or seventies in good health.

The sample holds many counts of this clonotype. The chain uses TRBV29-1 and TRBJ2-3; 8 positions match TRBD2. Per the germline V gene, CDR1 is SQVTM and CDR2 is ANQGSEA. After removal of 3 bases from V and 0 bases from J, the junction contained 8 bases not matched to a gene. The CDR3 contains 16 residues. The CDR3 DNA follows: TGCAGCGTTGATACGATGGGCGGGAGGAGCACAGATACGCAGTATTTT. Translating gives CSVDTMGGRSTDTQYF.

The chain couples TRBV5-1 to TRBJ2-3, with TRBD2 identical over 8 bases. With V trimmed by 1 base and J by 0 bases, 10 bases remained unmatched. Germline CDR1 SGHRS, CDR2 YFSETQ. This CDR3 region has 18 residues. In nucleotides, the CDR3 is TGCGCCAGCAGCTTGATGGGGCCTAGCGGGTCTAGCACAGATACGCAGTATTTT. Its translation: CASSLMGPSGSSTDTQYF.

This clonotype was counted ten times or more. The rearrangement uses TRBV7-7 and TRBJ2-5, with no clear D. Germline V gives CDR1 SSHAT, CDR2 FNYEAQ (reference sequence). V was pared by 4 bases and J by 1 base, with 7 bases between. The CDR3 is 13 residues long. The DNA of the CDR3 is TGTGCCAGCAGCTCGGTTTTCCAAGAGACCCAGTACTTC. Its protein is CASSSVFQETQYF. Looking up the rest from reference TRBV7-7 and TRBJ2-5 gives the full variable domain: GAGVSQSPRYKVTKRGQDVTLRCDPISSHATLYWYQQALGQGPEFLTYFNYEAQPDKSGLPSDRFSAERPEGSISTLTIQRTEQRDSAMYRCASSSVFQETQYFGPGTRLLVL.

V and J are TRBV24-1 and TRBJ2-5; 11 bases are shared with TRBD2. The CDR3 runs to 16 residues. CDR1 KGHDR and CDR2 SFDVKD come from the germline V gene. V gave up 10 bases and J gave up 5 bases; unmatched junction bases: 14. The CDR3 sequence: CATSPGTSGVRETQYF. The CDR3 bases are TGTGCCACTAGCCCCGGGACTAGCGGAGTTAGGGAGACCCAGTACTTC.

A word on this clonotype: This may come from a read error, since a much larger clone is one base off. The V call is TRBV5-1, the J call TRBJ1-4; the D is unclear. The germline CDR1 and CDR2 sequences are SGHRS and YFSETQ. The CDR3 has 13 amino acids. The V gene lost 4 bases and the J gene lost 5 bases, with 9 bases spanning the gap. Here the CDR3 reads CASSIDGNEKLFF. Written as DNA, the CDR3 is TGCGCCAGCAGCATCGACGGGAATGAAAAACTGTTTTTT.

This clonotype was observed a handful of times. The CDR3 reads CASSFGIAGGQETQYF. The CDR3 coding sequence is TGTGCCAGCAGTTTCGGGATAGCGGGGGGCCAGGAGACCCAGTACTTC. This chain joins TRBV12-3 or TRBV12-4 and TRBJ2-5, with 10 bases aligning to TRBD2. V shed 3 bases and J 5 bases; nucleotides not matched to a gene: 9. This CDR3 has 16 amino acids.

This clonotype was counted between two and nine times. In DNA form, the CDR3 reads TGTGCCATCAGTGGGCTGGGGACAGGGACGAACACTGAAGCTTTCTTT. It yields the protein CAISGLGTGTNTEAFF. The rearrangement joins TRBV10-3 to TRBJ1-1; TRBD1 aligns across 9 bases. The CDR3 is 16 residues long. The germline gives CDR1 ENHRY, CDR2 SYGVKD. With 4 bases clipped from V and 1 base from J, the junction kept 7 bases outside the gene matches.

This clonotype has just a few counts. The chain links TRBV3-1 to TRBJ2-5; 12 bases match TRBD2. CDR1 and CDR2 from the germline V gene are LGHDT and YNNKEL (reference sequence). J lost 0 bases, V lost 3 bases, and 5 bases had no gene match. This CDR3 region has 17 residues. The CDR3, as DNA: TGTGCCAGCAGCCACCGACTAGCGGGGGCGTACCAAGAGACCCAGTACTTC. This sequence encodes CASSHRLAGAYQETQYF.

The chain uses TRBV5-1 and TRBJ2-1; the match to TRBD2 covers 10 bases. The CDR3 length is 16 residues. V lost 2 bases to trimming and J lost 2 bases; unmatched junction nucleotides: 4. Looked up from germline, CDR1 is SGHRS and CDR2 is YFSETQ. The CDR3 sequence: CASSFASGGAYNEQFF. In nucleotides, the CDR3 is TGCGCCAGCAGCTTCGCTAGCGGGGGTGCCTACAATGAGCAGTTCTTC.

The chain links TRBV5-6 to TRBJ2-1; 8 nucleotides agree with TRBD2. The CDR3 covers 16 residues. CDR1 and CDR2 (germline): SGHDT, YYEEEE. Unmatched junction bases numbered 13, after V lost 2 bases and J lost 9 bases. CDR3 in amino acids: CASSFTGTPGGSEQFF. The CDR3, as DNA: TGTGCCAGCAGCTTTACCGGGACCCCGGGGGGGAGTGAGCAGTTCTTC.

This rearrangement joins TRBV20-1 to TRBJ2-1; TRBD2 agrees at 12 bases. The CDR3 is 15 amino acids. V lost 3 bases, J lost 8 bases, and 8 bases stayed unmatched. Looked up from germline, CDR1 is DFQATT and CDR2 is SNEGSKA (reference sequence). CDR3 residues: CSARSLAGGLDEQFF. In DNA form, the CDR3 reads TGCAGTGCTAGGTCGCTAGCGGGGGGGCTGGATGAGCAGTTCTTC.

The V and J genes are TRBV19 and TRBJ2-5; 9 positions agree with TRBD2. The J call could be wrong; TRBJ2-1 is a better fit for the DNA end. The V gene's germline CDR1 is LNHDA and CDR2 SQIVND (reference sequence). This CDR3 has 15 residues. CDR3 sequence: CASSSGAGGVIEQFF. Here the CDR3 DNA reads TGTGCCAGTAGTTCAGGGGCGGGAGGGGTTATTGAGCAGTTCTTC.

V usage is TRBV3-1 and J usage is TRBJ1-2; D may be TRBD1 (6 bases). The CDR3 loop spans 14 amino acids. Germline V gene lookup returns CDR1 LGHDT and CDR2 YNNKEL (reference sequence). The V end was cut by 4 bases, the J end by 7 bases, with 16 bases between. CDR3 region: CASSRGPGAGGYTF. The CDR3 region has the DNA TGTGCCAGCAGCCGGGGGCCAGGGGCTGGTGGCTACACCTTC.

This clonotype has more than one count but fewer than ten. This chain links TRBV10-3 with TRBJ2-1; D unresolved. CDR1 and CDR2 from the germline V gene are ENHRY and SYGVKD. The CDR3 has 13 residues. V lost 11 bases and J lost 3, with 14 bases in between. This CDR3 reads CAAMGYGYNEQFF. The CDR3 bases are TGTGCCGCCATGGGATATGGCTACAATGAGCAGTTCTTC.